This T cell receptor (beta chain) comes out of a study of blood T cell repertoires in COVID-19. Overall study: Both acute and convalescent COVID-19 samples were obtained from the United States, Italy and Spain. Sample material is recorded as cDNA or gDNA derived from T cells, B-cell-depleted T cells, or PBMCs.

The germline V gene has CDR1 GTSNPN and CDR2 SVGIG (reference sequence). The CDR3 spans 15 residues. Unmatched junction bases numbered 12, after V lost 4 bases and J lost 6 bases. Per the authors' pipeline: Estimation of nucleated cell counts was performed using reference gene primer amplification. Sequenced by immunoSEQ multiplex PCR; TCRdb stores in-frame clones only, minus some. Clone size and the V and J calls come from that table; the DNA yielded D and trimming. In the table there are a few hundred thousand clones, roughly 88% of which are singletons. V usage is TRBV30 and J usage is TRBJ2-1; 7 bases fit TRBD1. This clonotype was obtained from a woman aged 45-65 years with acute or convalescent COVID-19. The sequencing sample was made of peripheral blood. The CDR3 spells CAWIFDRASSNEQFF. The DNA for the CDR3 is TGTGCCTGGATCTTTGACAGGGCATCAAGCAATGAGCAGTTCTTC.